A single sample is the source of the 31 T cell receptor beta chains below, sequenced in a study of CD8+ T cells in alopecia areata. RNA was extracted and reverse transcribed into cDNA as the sequencing template. Method: immunoSEQ multiplex PCR; TCRdb's copy keeps in-frame clones and lacks some. The sample includes 200,000 to 250,000 clones, 57% of them seen just once. Specimen: CD4+ T cells sorted from blood, collected at week 0. The receptors stem from a human donor with alopecia areata.

This chain joins TRBV4-1 and TRBJ2-1; 7 bases align to TRBD2. The V and J ends lost 5 bases and 4 bases, in that order; junction bases with no gene match: 11. In germline, CDR1 is MGHRA, CDR2 YSYEKL. The CDR3 covers 16 residues. Here the CDR3 reads CASSDYPAGLYNEQFF. The CDR3 bases are TGCGCCAGCAGCGATTATCCAGCGGGATTATACAATGAGCAGTTCTTC.

The chain employs TRBV6-5 and TRBJ1-2; no firm D call. The CDR3 extends over 13 amino acids. Trimming shortened V by 0 bases and J by 6 bases, and 8 bases separated the two germline ends. Germline V gives CDR1 MNHEY, CDR2 SVGAGI. CDR3 DNA sequence: TGTGCCAGCAGTTACTCACCTAGGAATGGCTACACCTTC. Residues: CASSYSPRNGYTF.

The chain recombines TRBV5-1 with TRBJ2-5; D is uncertain. Trimming cost V 5 bases and J 7 bases, with 9 bases left between them. Germline CDR1 is SGHRS and CDR2 is YFSETQ. This CDR3 has 11 amino acids. This chain's CDR3 is CASSDSGTQYF. CDR3 nucleotides: TGCGCCAGCAGTGATTCGGGGACCCAGTACTTC.

The chain links TRBV4-1 to TRBJ2-7; D might be TRBD2 (5 bases). Germline CDR1 is MGHRA and CDR2 is YSYEKL. The V end lost 4 bases, the J end lost 7 bases, and 17 bases lay between the germline ends. This CDR3 spans 14 amino acids. The DNA of the CDR3 is TGCGCCAGCAGCCCCTCGGGATTCTTGGGGGAGCAGTACTTC. This sequence encodes CASSPSGFLGEQYF.

This clone was found a few times. The CDR3 DNA sequence: TGCGCCAGCAGCTTGGCCTCAGGGGACAATGAGCAGTTCTTC. It is translated as CASSLASGDNEQFF. The chain joins TRBV5-1 to TRBJ2-1; possibly TRBD1 for D (6 bases). The CDR3 consists of 14 residues. Germline assignment: CDR1 SGHRS and CDR2 YFSETQ. V was cut by 0 bases and J by 5 bases, with 9 bases left in between.

This clone was counted a single time. In nucleotides, the CDR3 is TGCGCCAGCAGCTTGGTTGGGACTAGCGGGAAAAATGAGCAGTTCTTC. Translated, it gives CASSLVGTSGKNEQFF. V usage is TRBV5-1 and J usage is TRBJ2-1, with 13 bases identical to TRBD2. This CDR3 is 16 amino acids long. Per germline, CDR1 SGHRS and CDR2 YFSETQ. Germline trimming cut 0 bases from V and 7 bases from J; bases unmatched to any gene: 4. Full variable domain (remainder filled in from reference TRBV5-1 and TRBJ2-1): KAGVTQTPRYLIKTRGQQVTLSCSPISGHRSVSWYQQTPGQGLQFLFEYFSETQRNKGNFPGRFSGRQFSNSRSEMNVSTLELGDSALYLCASSLVGTSGKNEQFFGPGTRLTVL.

The chain uses TRBV27 and TRBJ1-2; D remains unclear. Germline V CDR1 and CDR2: MNHEY, SMNVEV (reference sequence). Trimming shortened V by 8 bases and J by 4 bases, and 11 bases separated the two germline ends. This CDR3 has 12 residues. CDR3 sequence (DNA): TGTGCCAGCTCAGATTCGGGCTATGGCTACACCTTC. It translates to CASSDSGYGYTF.

This chain joins TRBV7-3 and TRBJ2-6; D remains unclear. Germline-derived CDR1 and CDR2 are SGHTA and FQGTGA. This CDR3 spans 17 amino acids. V was clipped by 5 bases and J by 0 bases, with 14 bases between them. CDR3 sequence reads: CASSRRAPNSGANVLTF. The CDR3 bases are TGTGCCAGCAGCCGAAGGGCACCGAACTCTGGGGCCAACGTCCTGACTTTC.

This clone was picked up a small number of times. The V gene is TRBV5-1, the J gene TRBJ2-7; 8 bases map to TRBD1. CDR1 SGHRS and CDR2 YFSETQ come from the germline V gene. This CDR3 contains 13 residues. The junction had 11 bases not matched to a gene; V was cut back by 4 bases and J by 11 bases. The DNA for the CDR3 is TGCGCCAGCAGCCCTGAGACAGGGGCCGGGGAGTACTTC. Amino acid sequence: CASSPETGAGEYF.

In nucleotides, the CDR3 is TGTGCCAGCCAGATGACTCGTCTCGCCAATGAGCAGTTCTTC. It specifies CASQMTRLANEQFF. This chain connects TRBV27 to TRBJ2-1; D is unresolved. CDR3 length equals 14 residues. The germline V gene encodes CDR1 MNHEY and CDR2 SMNVEV (reference sequence). The V and J ends lost 8 bases and 6 bases respectively, with 17 bases between them.

The J gene is TRBJ2-2, the V gene TRBV30; 9 nucleotides match TRBD2. V was clipped by 0 bases and J by 4 bases; unmatched bases: 3. CDR1 is GTSNPN, CDR2 SVGIG, per germline (reference sequence). The CDR3 has 15 residues. This chain's CDR3 is CAWSVAGGSTGELFF. CDR3 bases: TGTGCCTGGAGTGTGGCGGGAGGGTCCACCGGGGAGCTGTTTTTT.

This clone showed up just once. The J gene is TRBJ1-3, the V gene TRBV30, with D maybe TRBD1 (6 bases). The germline V gene has CDR1 GTSNPN and CDR2 SVGIG (reference sequence). CDR3 size: 15 residues. With 0 bases removed from V and 4 bases from J, the gap between germline ends came to 13 bases. DNA of the CDR3: TGTGCCTGGAGTGTTTCGGGGGCAGAGGGAAACACCATATATTTT. Protein product: CAWSVSGAEGNTIYF.

The rearrangement joins TRBV11-2 to TRBJ2-7; D is uncertain. Between the trimmed V and J ends, which lost 0 bases and 4 bases, there was a span of 4 bases. The CDR3 sequence is 12 residues long. CDR1 and CDR2 from the germline V gene are SGHAT and FQNNGV. CDR3 DNA: TGTGCCAGCAGCTTAGATCTGTACGAGCAGTACTTC. Translating gives CASSLDLYEQYF. Full variable domain (missing parts from reference TRBV11-2 and TRBJ2-7): EAGVAQSPRYKIIEKRQSVAFWCNPISGHATLYWYQQILGQGPKLLIQFQNNGVVDDSQLPKDRFSAERLKGVDSTLKIQPAKLEDSAVYLCASSLDLYEQYFGPGTRLTVT.

This clone was seen more than once but under ten times. V gene TRBV30 combines with J gene TRBJ2-7; weak D call: TRBD2 (5 bases). Trimming left V 3 bases short and J 3 bases short, with 9 bases between. The CDR3 totals 12 residues. Per germline, CDR1 GTSNPN and CDR2 SVGIG (reference sequence). CDR3 nucleotide sequence: TGTGCCTGGAGCGGGGAATTCTACGAGCAGTACTTC. Residues: CAWSGEFYEQYF. The whole variable domain, remainder taken from reference TRBV30 and TRBJ2-7, is SQTIHQWPATLVQPVGSPLSLECTVEGTSNPNLYWYRQAAGRGLQLLFYSVGIGQISSEVPQNLSASRPQDRQFILSSKKLLLSDSGFYLCAWSGEFYEQYFGPGTRLTVT.

This clone came up a few times. This sequence joins TRBV18 and TRBJ2-5; D is ambiguous. Germline-derived CDR1 and CDR2 are KGHSH and LQKENI. There are 14 residues in the CDR3. Trimming stripped 0 bases from V and 4 bases from J, with 9 bases between. CDR3 residues: CASSPPEMRETQYF. The CDR3 DNA reads as TGTGCCAGCTCACCACCAGAAATGAGAGAGACCCAGTACTTC.

This clone occurred a few times. CDR3 amino acids: CAWSVREGNIAKNIQYF. For the CDR3, the DNA is TGTGCCTGGAGTGTCCGGGAGGGCAATATAGCCAAAAACATTCAGTACTTC. V is TRBV30 and J is TRBJ2-4; the match to TRBD2 covers 8 bases. Unmatched junction bases numbered 7, after V lost 0 bases and J lost 0 bases. CDR3 length: 17 residues. The germline CDR1 and CDR2 sequences are GTSNPN and SVGIG (reference sequence). Full variable domain (remainder filled in from reference TRBV30 and TRBJ2-4): SQTIHQWPATLVQPVGSPLSLECTVEGTSNPNLYWYRQAAGRGLQLLFYSVGIGQISSEVPQNLSASRPQDRQFILSSKKLLLSDSGFYLCAWSVREGNIAKNIQYFGAGTRLSVL.

V and J are TRBV5-1 and TRBJ2-1, with D possibly matching TRBD2 (6 bases). Germline CDR1 is SGHRS and CDR2 is YFSETQ. V lost 0 bases and J lost 4, with 11 bases in between. CDR3 length: 15 amino acids. The DNA of the CDR3 is TGCGCCAGCAGCTTGGTGGCGGGGTTATACAATGAGCAGTTCTTC. Its protein product is CASSLVAGLYNEQFF.

This clone was picked up a small number of times. The chain combines TRBV10-1 with TRBJ2-1, with 7 bases aligning to TRBD1. The CDR3 is 17 amino acids. V lost 2 bases to trimming and J lost 0 bases; unmatched junction nucleotides: 7. Germline V gene data show CDR1 as WNHNN and CDR2 as SYGVQD (reference sequence). The CDR3 coding sequence is TGCGCCAGCAGTGAGAGTGGCAGGGGGAGCTCCTACAATGAGCAGTTCTTC. Translated: CASSESGRGSSYNEQFF.

This chain uses TRBV7-9 with TRBJ2-7; D is undetermined. This CDR3 comprises 13 residues. Germline V gives CDR1 SEHNR, CDR2 FQNEAQ (reference sequence). Trimming stripped 5 bases from V and 5 bases from J, with 13 bases between. The CDR3 here is CASSLEVPDEQYF. The DNA of the CDR3 is TGTGCCAGCAGCCTAGAGGTTCCCGACGAGCAGTACTTC.

This chain connects TRBV19 to TRBJ2-2; 8 nucleotides align to TRBD1. Unmatched junction bases numbered 6, after V lost 5 bases and J lost 1 base. This CDR3 is built from 16 residues. Germline V lookup: CDR1 LNHDA, CDR2 SQIVND (reference sequence). The CDR3 coding sequence is TGTGCCAGTAGTCCAGTAGACAGGGGGAACACCGGGGAGCTGTTTTTT. This sequence encodes CASSPVDRGNTGELFF.

Only a few counts were recorded for this clone. The rearrangement uses TRBV19 and TRBJ2-1; tentatively, D is TRBD1 (6 bases). Per the germline V gene, CDR1 is LNHDA and CDR2 is SQIVND (reference sequence). The CDR3 covers 14 residues. V was shortened by 0 bases and J by 6 bases, with 9 bases between the two germline ends. CDR3 sequence reads: CASSIDRGGNEQFF. For the CDR3, the DNA is TGTGCCAGTAGTATAGACAGGGGCGGCAATGAGCAGTTCTTC.

The sample holds a few counts of this clone. This chain links TRBV29-1 with TRBJ1-1, with TRBD1 matching over 7 bases. V trimming: 0 bases; J trimming: 9 bases; junction bases outside the gene matches: 7. Looked up from germline, CDR1 is SQVTM and CDR2 is ANQGSEA. The length of the CDR3 is 13 residues. Written as DNA, the CDR3 is TGCAGCGTTGAAGAGGGGAGACAGGGAAAAGCTTTCTTT. Translated: CSVEEGRQGKAFF. The full variable domain, in which reference TRBV29-1 and TRBJ1-1 provide the parts outside the CDR3, is SAVISQKPSRDICQRGTSLTIQCQVDSQVTMMFWYRQQPGQSLTLIATANQGSEATYESGFVIDKFPISRPNLTFSTLTVSNMSPEDSSIYLCSVEEGRQGKAFFGQGTRLTVV.

This clone came up a few times. This chain links TRBV7-9 with TRBJ2-4; 8 positions agree with TRBD1. The V gene end was trimmed by 7 bases and the J gene end by 9 bases; junction bases not matched to a gene: 5. The CDR3 covers 12 residues. Germline V gene lookup returns CDR1 SEHNR and CDR2 FQNEAQ (reference sequence). The CDR3 reads CASTTGQGIQYF. DNA for the CDR3: TGTGCCAGCACCACAGGACAGGGCATTCAGTACTTC.

The chain uses TRBV19 and TRBJ2-1, with 7 bases matching TRBD1. Per the germline V gene, CDR1 is LNHDA and CDR2 is SQIVND (reference sequence). The V segment lost 4 bases and the J segment 7 bases; nucleotides outside the gene matches: 13. The CDR3 loop spans 16 amino acids. CDR3 protein: CASSTLDRPPQNEQFF. The CDR3 DNA is TGTGCCAGTAGTACCCTGGACAGGCCCCCACAAAATGAGCAGTTCTTC. The whole variable domain, remainder taken from reference TRBV19 and TRBJ2-1, is DGGITQSPKYLFRKEGQNVTLSCEQNLNHDAMYWYRQDPGQGLRLIYYSQIVNDFQKGDIAEGYSVSREKKESFPLTVTSAQKNPTAFYLCASSTLDRPPQNEQFFGPGTRLTVL.

The V gene is TRBV7-9, the J gene TRBJ2-7; D is perhaps TRBD2 (5 bases). V lost 5 bases and J lost 2, with 13 bases in between. The CDR3 totals 14 residues. Germline V gives CDR1 SEHNR, CDR2 FQNEAQ (reference sequence). CDR3 nucleotides: TGTGCCAGCAGCCCCCGGACTGAGGCCTACGAGCAGTACTTC. It is translated as CASSPRTEAYEQYF. Using reference TRBV7-9 and TRBJ2-7 for the parts outside the CDR3, the full variable domain is DTGVSQNPRHKITKRGQNVTFRCDPISEHNRLYWYRQTLGQGPEFLTYFQNEAQLEKSRLLSDRFSAERPKGSFSTLEIQRTEQGDSAMYLCASSPRTEAYEQYFGPGTRLTVT.

The V gene is TRBV29-1, the J gene TRBJ1-2, with D uncertain. The germline CDR1 and CDR2 sequences are SQVTM and ANQGSEA. CDR3 size: 13 residues. Trimming left V 4 bases short and J 8 bases short, with 17 bases between. The CDR3 here is CSVGHLLLRGYTF. The CDR3 DNA sequence: TGCAGCGTTGGACACCTCCTCTTGAGGGGCTACACCTTC. The complete variable domain, with remaining parts taken from reference TRBV29-1 and TRBJ1-2, reads SAVISQKPSRDICQRGTSLTIQCQVDSQVTMMFWYRQQPGQSLTLIATANQGSEATYESGFVIDKFPISRPNLTFSTLTVSNMSPEDSSIYLCSVGHLLLRGYTFGSGTRLTVV.

This clone has more than one count but fewer than ten. This chain connects TRBV5-1 to TRBJ2-7; perhaps TRBD2 as D (6 bases). V lost 0 bases, J lost 3 bases, and 13 bases lay in between. Germline V CDR1 and CDR2: SGHRS, YFSETQ. The CDR3 is 15 amino acids. In DNA form, the CDR3 reads TGCGCCAGCAGCTTGGGTTCTAGCGATGTCTACGAGCAGTACTTC. This sequence encodes CASSLGSSDVYEQYF.

This clone showed up just a few times. The chain joins TRBV2 to TRBJ2-7; D gene unclear. Trimming pared 7 bases from V and 3 bases from J, leaving 10 bases between. The CDR3 consists of 12 residues. Germline V CDR1 and CDR2: SNHLY, FYNNEI. The CDR3 DNA reads as TGTGCCAGCAAGGTTCGGAACTACGAGCAGTACTTC. Protein product: CASKVRNYEQYF.

The sample holds many counts of this clone. The J gene is TRBJ2-2, the V gene TRBV7-2; 7 positions match TRBD2. Germline loops: CDR1 SGHTA, CDR2 FQGNSA. This CDR3 is 16 amino acids long. Losses at the gene ends were 4 bases for V and 5 bases for J; bases not matched to a gene: 10. CDR3 region: CASSSPAGVDTGELFF. The CDR3 nucleotides are TGTGCCAGCAGCTCCCCCGCGGGAGTGGATACCGGGGAGCTGTTTTTT.

The V call is TRBV6-1, the J call TRBJ1-5; weak D call: TRBD1 (5 bases). The CDR3 has 16 amino acids. The germline gives CDR1 MNHNS, CDR2 SASEGT. V was clipped by 4 bases and J by 2 bases, with 15 bases between them. The CDR3 spells CASSASSRVRNQPQHF. CDR3 bases: TGTGCCAGCAGTGCGAGTTCCAGGGTCCGCAATCAGCCCCAGCATTTT.

The chain links TRBV29-1 to TRBJ2-7; perhaps TRBD2 as D (5 bases). The germline V gene has CDR1 SQVTM and CDR2 ANQGSEA. CDR3 size: 12 residues. V lost 6 bases and J lost 0, with 9 bases in between. The CDR3 DNA reads as TGCAGCGTAGGAGGTAGCTCCTACGAGCAGTACTTC. Translation gives CSVGGSSYEQYF.